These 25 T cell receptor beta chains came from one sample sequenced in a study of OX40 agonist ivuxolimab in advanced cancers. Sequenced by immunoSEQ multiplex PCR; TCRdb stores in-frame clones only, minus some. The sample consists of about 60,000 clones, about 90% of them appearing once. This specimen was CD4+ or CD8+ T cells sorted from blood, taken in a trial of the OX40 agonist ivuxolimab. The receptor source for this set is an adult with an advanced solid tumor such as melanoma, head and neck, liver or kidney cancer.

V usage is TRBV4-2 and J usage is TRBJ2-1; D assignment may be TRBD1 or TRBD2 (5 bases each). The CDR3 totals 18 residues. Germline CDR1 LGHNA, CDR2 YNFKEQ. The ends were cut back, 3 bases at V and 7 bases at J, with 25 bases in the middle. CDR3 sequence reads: CASSQLDPPSRDLNEQFF. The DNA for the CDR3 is TGTGCCAGCAGCCAGTTAGACCCCCCTAGCAGGGACCTTAATGAGCAGTTCTTC.

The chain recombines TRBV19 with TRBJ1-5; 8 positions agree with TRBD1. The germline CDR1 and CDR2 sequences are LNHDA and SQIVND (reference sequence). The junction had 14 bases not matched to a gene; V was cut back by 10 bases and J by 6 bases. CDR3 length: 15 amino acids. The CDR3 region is CATMGRQGFGQPQHF. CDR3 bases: TGTGCCACTATGGGTCGACAGGGGTTTGGTCAGCCCCAGCATTTT.

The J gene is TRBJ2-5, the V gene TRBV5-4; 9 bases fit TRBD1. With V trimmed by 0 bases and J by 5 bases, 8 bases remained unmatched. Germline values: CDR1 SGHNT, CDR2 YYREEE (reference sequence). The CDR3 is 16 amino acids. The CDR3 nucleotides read TGTGCCAGCAGCTTGGAGAGGGACAGGGAGGAGGAGACCCAGTACTTC. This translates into CASSLERDREEETQYF.

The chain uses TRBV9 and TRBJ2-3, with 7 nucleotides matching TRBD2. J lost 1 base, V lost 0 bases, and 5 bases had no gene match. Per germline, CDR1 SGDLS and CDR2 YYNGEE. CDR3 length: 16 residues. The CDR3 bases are TGTGCCAGCAGCGTAGGGGCGGGAGCGGGCACAGATACGCAGTATTTT. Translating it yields CASSVGAGAGTDTQYF. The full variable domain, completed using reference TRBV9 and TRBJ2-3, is DSGVTQTPKHLITATGQRVTLRCSPRSGDLSVYWYQQSLDQGLQFLIQYYNGEERAKGNILERFSAQQFPDLHSELNLSSLELGDSALYFCASSVGAGAGTDTQYFGPGTRLTVL.

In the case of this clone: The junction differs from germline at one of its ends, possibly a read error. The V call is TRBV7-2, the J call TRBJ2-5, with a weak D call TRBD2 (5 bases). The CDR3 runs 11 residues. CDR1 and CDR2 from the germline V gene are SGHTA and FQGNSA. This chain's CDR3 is CASSLRTGMHF. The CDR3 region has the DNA TGTGCCAGCAGCCTCCGGACGGGAATGCACTTC.

As DNA, the CDR3 is TGTGCCAGCAGCTTAGGGTTTCGGGGGTACACTGAAGCTTTCTTT. Amino acids: CASSLGFRGYTEAFF. This sequence joins TRBV11-2 and TRBJ1-1; perhaps TRBD1 as D (5 bases). Germline V gene data show CDR1 as SGHAT and CDR2 as FQNNGV. Deletions cut 1 base from V and 3 bases from J, with 12 bases between. The CDR3 runs to 15 residues.

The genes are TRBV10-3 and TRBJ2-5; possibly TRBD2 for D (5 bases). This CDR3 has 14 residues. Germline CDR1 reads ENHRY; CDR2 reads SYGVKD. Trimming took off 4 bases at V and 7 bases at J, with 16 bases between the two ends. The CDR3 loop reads CAISVDPLSGTQYF. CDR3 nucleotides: TGTGCCATCAGTGTGGACCCTCTAAGCGGGACCCAGTACTTC.

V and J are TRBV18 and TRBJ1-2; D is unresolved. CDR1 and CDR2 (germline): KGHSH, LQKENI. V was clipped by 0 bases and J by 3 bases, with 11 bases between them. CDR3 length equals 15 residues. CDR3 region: CASSPPFGQDYGYTF. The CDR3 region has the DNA TGTGCCAGCTCACCACCGTTTGGGCAGGACTATGGCTACACCTTC. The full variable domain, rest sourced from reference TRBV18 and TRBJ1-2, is NAGVMQNPRHLVRRRGQEARLRCSPMKGHSHVYWYRQLPEEGLKFMVYLQKENIIDESGMPKERFSAEFPKEGPSILRIQQVVRGDSAAYFCASSPPFGQDYGYTFGSGTRLTVV.

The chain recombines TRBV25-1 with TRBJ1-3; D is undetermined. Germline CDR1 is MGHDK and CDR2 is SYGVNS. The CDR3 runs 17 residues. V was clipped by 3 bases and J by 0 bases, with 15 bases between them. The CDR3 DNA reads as TGTGCCAGCAGTGATGTGGCACGGCGGAGCTCTGGAAACACCATATATTTT. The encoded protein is CASSDVARRSSGNTIYF.

The CDR3 is CASSPPSALNYGYTF. The CDR3 DNA reads TGTGCCAGCAGCCCCCCGTCGGCTCTAAATTATGGCTACACCTTC. This sequence joins TRBV6-6 and TRBJ1-2; D ambiguous. The germline V gene encodes CDR1 MNHNY and CDR2 SVGAGI (reference sequence). V was clipped by 6 bases and J by 5 bases, with 19 bases between them. This CDR3 spans 15 amino acids.

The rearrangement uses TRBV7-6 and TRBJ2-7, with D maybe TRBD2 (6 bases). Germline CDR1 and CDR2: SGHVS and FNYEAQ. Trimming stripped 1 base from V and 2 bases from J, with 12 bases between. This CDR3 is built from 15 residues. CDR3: CASSLVAGGTYEQYF. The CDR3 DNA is TGTGCCAGCAGCTTAGTAGCCGGGGGTACCTACGAGCAGTACTTC.

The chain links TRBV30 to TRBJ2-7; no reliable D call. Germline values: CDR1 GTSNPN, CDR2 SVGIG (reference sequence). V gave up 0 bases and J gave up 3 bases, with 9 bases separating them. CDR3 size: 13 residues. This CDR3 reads CAWSVPEHYEQYF. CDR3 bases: TGTGCCTGGAGTGTACCGGAACACTACGAGCAGTACTTC.

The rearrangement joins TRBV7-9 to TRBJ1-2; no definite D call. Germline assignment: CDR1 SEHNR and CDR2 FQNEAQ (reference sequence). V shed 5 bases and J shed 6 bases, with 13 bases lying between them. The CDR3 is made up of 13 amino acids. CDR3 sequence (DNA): TGTGCCAGCAGCGAAGGGCCTACCGATGGCTACACCTTC. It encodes CASSEGPTDGYTF.

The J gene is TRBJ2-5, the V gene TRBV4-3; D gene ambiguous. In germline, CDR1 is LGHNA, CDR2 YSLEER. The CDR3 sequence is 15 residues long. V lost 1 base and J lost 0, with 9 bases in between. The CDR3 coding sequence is TGCGCCAGCAGCCAAGGGGGTCTGTACCAAGAGACCCAGTACTTC. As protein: CASSQGGLYQETQYF.

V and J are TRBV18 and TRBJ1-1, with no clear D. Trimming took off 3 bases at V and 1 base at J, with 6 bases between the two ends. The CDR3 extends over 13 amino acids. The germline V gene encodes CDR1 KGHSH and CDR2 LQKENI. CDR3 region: CASSPPRNTEAFF. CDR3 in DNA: TGTGCCAGCTCACCCCCGCGGAACACTGAAGCTTTCTTT.

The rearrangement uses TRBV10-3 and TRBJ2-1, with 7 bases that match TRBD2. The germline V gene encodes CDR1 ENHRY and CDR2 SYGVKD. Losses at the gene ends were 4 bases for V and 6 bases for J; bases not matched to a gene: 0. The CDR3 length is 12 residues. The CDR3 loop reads CAISGTSNEQFF. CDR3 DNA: TGTGCCATCAGTGGGACTAGCAATGAGCAGTTCTTC.

The CDR3 DNA reads as TGTGCCACCACGGAGGGACTAGCGGGGGAAGAGACCCAGTACTTC. Its protein is CATTEGLAGEETQYF. The chain carries TRBV15 and TRBJ2-5, with TRBD2 matching over 14 bases. From germline, CDR1 is LNHNV and CDR2 YYDKDF (reference sequence). The CDR3 is 15 residues long. V shed 7 bases and J 3 bases; nucleotides not matched to a gene: 4.

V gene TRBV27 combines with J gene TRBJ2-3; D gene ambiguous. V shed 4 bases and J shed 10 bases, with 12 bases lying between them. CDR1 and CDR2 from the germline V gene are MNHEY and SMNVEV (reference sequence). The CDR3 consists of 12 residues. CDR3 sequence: CASSWRLGPQYF. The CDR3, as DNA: TGTGCCAGCAGTTGGAGACTCGGACCGCAGTATTTT.

CDR3 nucleotide sequence: TGTGCCAGCAGCACGGGACAGGTGATGACAGATACGCAGTATTTT. Translated, it gives CASSTGQVMTDTQYF. V usage is TRBV7-8 and J usage is TRBJ2-3, with TRBD1 identical over 8 bases. Germline CDR1 reads SGHVS; CDR2 reads FQNEAQ. This CDR3 region has 15 residues. V lost 5 bases and J lost 3; bases outside the gene matches: 7.

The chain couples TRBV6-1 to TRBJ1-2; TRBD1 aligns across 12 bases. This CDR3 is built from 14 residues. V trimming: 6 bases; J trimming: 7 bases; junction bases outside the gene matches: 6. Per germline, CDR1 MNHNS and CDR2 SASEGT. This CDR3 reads CASRGTGGDLGYTF. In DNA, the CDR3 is TGTGCCAGCAGGGGGACAGGGGGCGATCTTGGCTACACCTTC.

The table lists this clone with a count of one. The CDR3 loop reads CASTSARTGGAAFF. The CDR3 region has the DNA TGTGCCAGCACGTCCGCTCGGACAGGGGGCGCAGCTTTCTTT. The chain recombines TRBV6-6 with TRBJ1-1, with TRBD1 identical over 11 bases. V was clipped by 7 bases and J by 10 bases; unmatched bases: 11. The CDR3 covers 14 residues. The germline V gene encodes CDR1 MNHNY and CDR2 SVGAGI (reference sequence).

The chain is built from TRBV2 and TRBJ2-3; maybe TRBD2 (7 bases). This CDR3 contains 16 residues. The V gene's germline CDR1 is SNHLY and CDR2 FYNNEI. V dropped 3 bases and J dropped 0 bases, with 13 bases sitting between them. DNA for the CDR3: TGTGCCAGCAGTGAGATGGGGGGGCTGAGCACAGATACGCAGTATTTT. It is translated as CASSEMGGLSTDTQYF.

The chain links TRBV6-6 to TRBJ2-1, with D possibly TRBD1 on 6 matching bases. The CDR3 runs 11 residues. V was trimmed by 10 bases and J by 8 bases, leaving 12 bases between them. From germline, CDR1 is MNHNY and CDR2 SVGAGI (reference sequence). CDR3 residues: CATRQAYEQFF. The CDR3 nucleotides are TGTGCCACCCGACAGGCGTATGAGCAGTTCTTC.

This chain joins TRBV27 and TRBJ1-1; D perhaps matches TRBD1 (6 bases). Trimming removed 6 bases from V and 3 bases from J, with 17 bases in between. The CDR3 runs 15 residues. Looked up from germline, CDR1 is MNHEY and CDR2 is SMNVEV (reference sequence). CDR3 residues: CASRPRGGAYTEAFF. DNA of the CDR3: TGTGCCAGCAGGCCTAGGGGGGGGGCCTACACTGAAGCTTTCTTT.

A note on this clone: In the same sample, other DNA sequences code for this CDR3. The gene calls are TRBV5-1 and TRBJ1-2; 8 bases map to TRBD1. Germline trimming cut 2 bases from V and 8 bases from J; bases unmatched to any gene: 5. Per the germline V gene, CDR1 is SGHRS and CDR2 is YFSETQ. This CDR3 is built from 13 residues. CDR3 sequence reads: CASSFGQGRGYTF. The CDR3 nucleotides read TGCGCCAGCAGCTTCGGACAGGGTAGGGGCTACACCTTC.